This passage covers 20 T cell receptor beta chains from one sample sequenced in a study of STAT5B mutations in CD4+ large granular lymphocyte leukemia. The assay was immunoSEQ multiplex PCR, and TCRdb's table has in-frame clones only and misses some. The sample has 30,000 or so clones, around 72% seen once. The sample was CD4+ T cells from blood buffy coats. The receptors were gathered from a human donor in good health.

This chain joins TRBV5-1 and TRBJ2-3, with 10 bases aligning to TRBD2. This CDR3 spans 17 amino acids. CDR1 is SGHRS, CDR2 YFSETQ, per germline. With 4 bases clipped from V and 4 bases from J, the junction kept 12 bases outside the gene matches. CDR3 in amino acids: CASSPNGLAGVSDTQYF. CDR3 sequence (DNA): TGCGCCAGCAGCCCCAATGGGCTAGCGGGGGTCTCAGATACGCAGTATTTT.

V usage is TRBV5-1 and J usage is TRBJ2-5; the match to TRBD2 covers 12 bases. The DNA matches TRBJ2-7 better at its end, which makes the J call doubtful. Germline CDR1 SGHRS, CDR2 YFSETQ. This CDR3 region has 16 residues. The chain's CDR3 is CASSLDRLAGVREQYF. As DNA, the CDR3 is TGCGCCAGCAGCTTGGACAGACTAGCGGGAGTCCGCGAGCAGTACTTC.

The V and J genes are TRBV19 and TRBJ1-6; maybe TRBD1 (6 bases). The CDR3 runs 14 residues. Germline loops: CDR1 LNHDA, CDR2 SQIVND (reference sequence). V shed 7 bases and J shed 2 bases, with 9 bases lying between them. The CDR3 sequence is CASTRGAYNSPLHF. The CDR3 nucleotides are TGTGCCAGTACAAGGGGGGCCTATAATTCACCCCTCCACTTT.

CDR3 region: CASSPPGQGVSYEQYV. CDR3 bases: TGTGCCAGCAGCCCTCCGGGACAGGGCGTCTCCTACGAGCAGTACGTC. The chain recombines TRBV14 with TRBJ2-7; 9 nucleotides agree with TRBD1. The CDR3 runs to 16 residues. Germline V gene sequence: CDR1 SGHDN, CDR2 FVKESK. Trimming removed 4 bases from V and 0 bases from J; junction bases left unmatched: 7.

This clone came up once. This rearrangement joins TRBV28 to TRBJ1-2; D is undetermined. Germline CDR1 reads MDHEN; CDR2 reads SYDVKM. The V gene lost 5 bases and the J gene lost 1 base, with 11 bases spanning the gap. The CDR3 is made up of 14 amino acids. The CDR3 sequence is CASSPSGINYGYTF. Here the CDR3 DNA reads TGTGCCAGCAGTCCAAGTGGGATTAACTATGGCTACACCTTC.

The chain carries TRBV6-6 and TRBJ2-7; the D gene could be TRBD1 or TRBD2 (5 bases each). V dropped 5 bases and J dropped 5 bases, with 19 bases sitting between them. The CDR3 consists of 15 residues. Per the germline V gene, CDR1 is MNHNY and CDR2 is SVGAGI (reference sequence). The CDR3 is CASSHLRGRADEQYF. CDR3 nucleotide sequence: TGTGCCAGCAGTCACCTCCGGGGCAGGGCAGACGAGCAGTACTTC.

The chain carries TRBV7-3 and TRBJ2-1; D is possibly TRBD2 (6 bases). Trimming took off 4 bases at V and 12 bases at J, with 16 bases between the two ends. This CDR3 has 13 amino acids. Germline assignment: CDR1 SGHTA and CDR2 FQGTGA. As DNA, the CDR3 is TGTGCCAGCAGCTCTGATCGACTAGACCTGCAGTTCTTC. It yields the protein CASSSDRLDLQFF.

V gene TRBV5-1 combines with J gene TRBJ1-2, with D possibly TRBD1 on 5 matching bases. V shed 0 bases and J shed 1 base, with 10 bases lying between them. CDR3 size: 15 residues. The germline V gene encodes CDR1 SGHRS and CDR2 YFSETQ. DNA of the CDR3: TGCGCCAGCAGCTTGGGCGTTCAGGGTAACTATGGCTACACCTTC. Translated: CASSLGVQGNYGYTF.

The chain combines TRBV5-4 with TRBJ2-2; D is unresolved. V gave up 1 base and J gave up 6 bases, with 4 bases separating them. This CDR3 contains 12 residues. Germline V CDR1 and CDR2: SGHNT, YYREEE (reference sequence). This CDR3 reads CASSLTAGELFF. In DNA, the CDR3 is TGTGCCAGCAGCTTGACAGCCGGGGAGCTGTTTTTT.

The chain joins TRBV5-1 to TRBJ1-1, with TRBD1 identical over 10 bases. The germline V gene encodes CDR1 SGHRS and CDR2 YFSETQ. V lost 4 bases, J lost 3 bases, and 12 bases stayed unmatched. CDR3 size: 17 residues. CDR3 amino acids: CASSAGGTGQGYTEAFF. As DNA, the CDR3 is TGCGCCAGCAGCGCAGGCGGTACGGGACAGGGGTACACTGAAGCTTTCTTT.

There are a few counts of this clone. The V call is TRBV28, the J call TRBJ2-7; the D is unclear. The CDR3 is 12 residues long. V was trimmed by 4 bases and J by 2 bases, leaving 6 bases between them. Germline-derived CDR1 and CDR2 are MDHEN and SYDVKM. CDR3 in amino acids: CASSYGPYEQYF. The DNA of the CDR3 is TGTGCCAGCAGTTACGGTCCCTACGAGCAGTACTTC.

V is TRBV2 and J is TRBJ1-2; D not certain. Between the trimmed V and J ends, which lost 6 bases and 3 bases, there was a span of 11 bases. Germline values: CDR1 SNHLY, CDR2 FYNNEI. This CDR3 has 13 residues. The chain's CDR3 is CASSGSGDYGYTF. The DNA of the CDR3 is TGTGCCAGCAGCGGCTCAGGCGACTATGGCTACACCTTC.

In this sample, this clone turned up a few times. The chain couples TRBV29-1 to TRBJ1-2; D is possibly TRBD1 (5 bases). CDR1 is SQVTM, CDR2 ANQGSEA, per germline. V was shortened by 1 base and J by 8 bases, with 14 bases between the two germline ends. The CDR3 is 13 residues long. DNA for the CDR3: TGCAGCGTTGAAGTGAGGACACCGTGGGGCTACACCTTC. Protein product: CSVEVRTPWGYTF.

V is TRBV5-6 and J is TRBJ2-7; D is possibly TRBD2 (5 bases). Germline-derived CDR1 and CDR2 are SGHDT and YYEEEE. The CDR3 loop spans 12 amino acids. The V and J ends lost 4 bases and 3 bases respectively, with 8 bases between them. The CDR3 region has the DNA TGTGCCAGCAGCCTCGGACTCTACGAGCAGTACTTC. Its protein product is CASSLGLYEQYF.

This clone was seen more than once but under ten times. The CDR3 nucleotides are TGTGCCAGCATCATGCCTCTTTCGGAAAAACTGTTTTTT. Its translation: CASIMPLSEKLFF. This chain uses TRBV6-1 with TRBJ1-4, with D unclear. CDR3 length: 13 residues. V was pared by 7 bases and J by 8 bases, with 14 bases between. Germline values: CDR1 MNHNS, CDR2 SASEGT.

In regard to this clone: No DNA is shown, since the ends of the CDR3 on it are uncertain; the CDR3 is the one TCRdb lists. The chain links TRBV21-1 to TRBJ1-4. TRBV21-1 represents a pseudogene. Counting both end residues, the CDR3 totals 15 amino acids. The CDR3 here is CASSKVAGGNEKLFF.

A word on this clone: Mismatch with germline at one junction end may stem from a read error. The V gene is TRBV7-7, the J gene TRBJ2-1; 11 bases align to TRBD2. Looked up from germline, CDR1 is SSHAT and CDR2 is FNYEAQ (reference sequence). The CDR3 extends over 15 amino acids. The CDR3 DNA reads TGTGCTAGCAGCTTAGGTGGTAGCGGGGGGGATGAGCAGTTCTTC. It codes for CASSLGGSGGDEQFF.

This chain uses TRBV29-1 with TRBJ1-2; TRBD1 is a possible D gene (5 bases). Trimming took 4 bases from V and 4 from J, leaving 13 bases between them. Germline V gene lookup returns CDR1 SQVTM and CDR2 ANQGSEA. The CDR3 extends over 13 amino acids. CDR3 bases: TGCAGCGTTGTAAAAGGGGATGGCTATGGCTACACCTTC. Translation: CSVVKGDGYGYTF. Variable domain in full (rest from reference TRBV29-1 and TRBJ1-2): SAVISQKPSRDICQRGTSLTIQCQVDSQVTMMFWYRQQPGQSLTLIATANQGSEATYESGFVIDKFPISRPNLTFSTLTVSNMSPEDSSIYLCSVVKGDGYGYTFGSGTRLTVV.

V is TRBV7-9 and J is TRBJ2-7; 13 bases are shared with TRBD2. The V gene end was trimmed by 0 bases and the J gene end by 1 base; junction bases not matched to a gene: 3. Germline lookup yields CDR1 SEHNR and CDR2 FQNEAQ (reference sequence). There are 17 residues in the CDR3. The CDR3 nucleotides read TGTGCCAGCAGCTTAGCTCGGACTAGCGGGAGTTCCTACGAGCAGTACTTC. Translation gives CASSLARTSGSSYEQYF.

The chain links TRBV4-1 to TRBJ2-3; D is perhaps TRBD2 (7 bases). Trimming left V 0 bases short and J 8 bases short, with 12 bases between. This CDR3 has 14 amino acids. Germline loops: CDR1 MGHRA, CDR2 YSYEKL. The CDR3 is CASSQERGGVTQYF. CDR3 nucleotide sequence: TGCGCCAGCAGCCAAGAGAGGGGGGGCGTTACGCAGTATTTT.